One sample yielded the 30 T cell receptor beta chains listed below, sequenced in a study of blood T cell repertoires in COVID-19. Clones were read by immunoSEQ multiplex PCR, and TCRdb kept only the in-frame ones, dropping some. In the table there are about 220,000 clones, 82% of which are singletons. Sequenced material: PBMCs or T cells enriched from blood (not recorded which). Receptor source: a woman in her sixties or seventies who had recovered from COVID-19.

The rearrangement joins TRBV19 to TRBJ1-4; TRBD1 matches at 8 bases. The CDR3 loop spans 16 amino acids. V dropped 4 bases and J dropped 4; count of bases not matched to a gene: 8. Per germline, CDR1 LNHDA and CDR2 SQIVND (reference sequence). The CDR3 region is CASSTPRTGSNEKLFF. The DNA of the CDR3 is TGTGCCAGTAGTACCCCTCGGACAGGGAGTAATGAAAAACTGTTTTTT.

The chain is built from TRBV6-4 and TRBJ2-1; 14 nucleotides align to TRBD2. Germline CDR1 reads MRHNA; CDR2 reads SNTAGT. The CDR3 has 15 residues. V gave up 6 bases and J gave up 7 bases; unmatched junction bases: 5. In nucleotides, the CDR3 is TGTGCCAGCAGCGTGACTAGCGGGAGGGTTAATGAGCAGTTCTTC. Translation: CASSVTSGRVNEQFF.

The CDR3 DNA reads TGTGCCAGCAGCTCAGGGGGTAGCGGGAGGGCCGGACGAGATACGCAGTATTTT. This encodes CASSSGGSGRAGRDTQYF. The genes are TRBV7-2 and TRBJ2-3, with TRBD2 matching 11 bases. Looked up from germline, CDR1 is SGHTA and CDR2 is FQGNSA. The V gene end was trimmed by 4 bases and the J gene end by 5 bases; junction bases not matched to a gene: 14. This CDR3 contains 18 residues.

The V gene is TRBV5-6, the J gene TRBJ1-6; D perhaps matches TRBD1 (5 bases). CDR1 is SGHDT and CDR2 is YYEEEE in the germline V gene. The CDR3 loop spans 15 amino acids. V shed 4 bases and J shed 8 bases, with 16 bases lying between them. The CDR3 reads CASSTLTAFDSPLHF. The CDR3 bases are TGTGCCAGCAGCACCTTGACAGCCTTCGATTCACCCCTCCACTTT.

The chain has TRBV7-9 and TRBJ2-7, with TRBD1 as a possible D gene (6 bases). Trimming cost V 3 bases and J 4 bases, with 10 bases left between them. This CDR3 is 13 amino acids long. Germline V lookup: CDR1 SEHNR, CDR2 FQNEAQ (reference sequence). In DNA form, the CDR3 reads TGTGCCAGCAGCTTCTCGGACAGATACGAGCAGTACTTC. Translated, it gives CASSFSDRYEQYF.

This CDR3 reads CASSESPGTGPQETQYF. The CDR3, as DNA: TGCGCCAGCAGTGAGAGCCCCGGGACAGGGCCCCAAGAGACCCAGTACTTC. The chain recombines TRBV10-1 with TRBJ2-5, with 9 bases identical to TRBD1. This CDR3 has 17 amino acids. V gave up 2 bases and J gave up 1 base; unmatched junction bases: 8. Germline V gene lookup returns CDR1 WNHNN and CDR2 SYGVQD (reference sequence).

V and J are TRBV7-2 and TRBJ1-2, with D hard to call. This CDR3 is 14 amino acids long. Trimming took 5 bases from V and 2 from J, leaving 12 bases between them. Per the germline V gene, CDR1 is SGHTA and CDR2 is FQGNSA. The CDR3, as DNA: TGTGCCAGCAGCAGGTCAGCGGAGAACTATGGCTACACCTTC. This sequence encodes CASSRSAENYGYTF.

A note on this clone: The junction does not match germline at one end; this may be a read error. In the same sample, other DNA sequences code for this CDR3. This sequence joins TRBV27 and TRBJ1-2; 7 bases line up with TRBD1. The CDR3 contains 14 residues. In germline, CDR1 is MNHEY, CDR2 SMNVEV (reference sequence). The chain's CDR3 is CASSLQGTAYGYTF. The CDR3 DNA reads as TGTGCCAGCAGTTTACAGGGGACAGCTTATGGCTACACTTTC.

The gene calls are TRBV3-1 (or the pseudogene TRBV3-2) and TRBJ2-7; 7 nucleotides match TRBD1. The CDR3 extends over 16 amino acids. The germline V gene encodes CDR1 LGHDT and CDR2 YNNKEL (reference sequence). Germline trimming cut 5 bases from V and 10 bases from J; bases unmatched to any gene: 20. The CDR3 coding sequence is TGTGCCAGCAGCGAGGTGCCCGGACAGGCCCAAGTACAACAGTACTTC. Translated: CASSEVPGQAQVQQYF.

V usage is TRBV19 and J usage is TRBJ2-7; 10 bases fit TRBD2. The germline CDR1 and CDR2 sequences are LNHDA and SQIVND (reference sequence). V was pared by 6 bases and J by 3 bases, with 11 bases of the junction left unmatched. This CDR3 has 16 amino acids. As DNA, the CDR3 is TGTGCCAGTAGGGAAGACGAGCGGGGGGGCCGCTACGAGCAGTACTTC. As protein: CASREDERGGRYEQYF.

The chain combines TRBV6-5 with TRBJ2-7; unclear D gene. This CDR3 spans 13 amino acids. Germline-derived CDR1 and CDR2 are MNHEY and SVGAGI. The germline V and J ends were trimmed by 5 bases and 3 bases, with 11 bases remaining between them. The CDR3 is CASSPTEIYEQYF. DNA for the CDR3: TGTGCCAGCAGTCCTACAGAAATCTACGAGCAGTACTTC.

The chain has TRBV19 and TRBJ2-1; 13 bases map to TRBD2. Germline CDR1 is LNHDA and CDR2 is SQIVND (reference sequence). The V gene end was trimmed by 6 bases and the J gene end by 8 bases; junction bases not matched to a gene: 13. There are 17 residues in the CDR3. As DNA, the CDR3 is TGTGCCAGTAGCGGACTAGCGGGGGCTGGCGTTTTCCATGAGCAGTTCTTC. Protein sequence: CASSGLAGAGVFHEQFF.

The chain couples TRBV4-3 to TRBJ2-3, with D possibly TRBD1 on 5 matching bases. Germline-derived CDR1 and CDR2 are LGHNA and YSLEER. The CDR3 sequence is 15 residues long. The V gene lost 4 bases and the J gene lost 3 bases, with 14 bases spanning the gap. The CDR3 nucleotides are TGCGCCAGCAGCCCGTCAGGAAGGGGAACAGATACGCAGTATTTT. Its translation: CASSPSGRGTDTQYF.

The genes are TRBV30 and TRBJ1-4, with D hard to call. This CDR3 is built from 15 residues. The V gene lost 2 bases and the J gene lost 0 bases, with 10 bases spanning the gap. Looked up from germline, CDR1 is GTSNPN and CDR2 is SVGIG (reference sequence). CDR3 in amino acids: CAWSTGLSTNEKLFF. For the CDR3, the DNA is TGTGCCTGGAGTACCGGACTGTCAACTAATGAAAAACTGTTTTTT.

CDR3: CASSLGRDEQFF. The CDR3 DNA follows: TGTGCCAGCAGCCTGGGGAGGGATGAGCAGTTCTTC. The chain couples TRBV11-2 to TRBJ2-1; 7 nucleotides align to TRBD2. The V gene's germline CDR1 is SGHAT and CDR2 FQNNGV. V was pared by 5 bases and J by 8 bases, with 3 bases of the junction left unmatched. CDR3 length equals 12 residues.

The V and J genes are TRBV4-1 and TRBJ2-7; D gene uncertain. Germline V gene sequence: CDR1 MGHRA, CDR2 YSYEKL. This CDR3 has 15 amino acids. The V end was cut by 1 base, the J end by 1 base, with 11 bases between. The CDR3 sequence is CASSQAAGLSYEQYF. The CDR3, as DNA: TGCGCCAGCAGCCAAGCGGCAGGCTTGTCCTACGAGCAGTACTTC.

The chain links TRBV18 to TRBJ1-4; D gene uncertain. CDR1 and CDR2 (germline): KGHSH, LQKENI. V lost 3 bases and J 4 bases, leaving 9 bases between the germline ends. This CDR3 has 14 amino acids. CDR3 coding DNA: TGTGCCAGCTCACCTTCACACAGTAATGAAAAACTGTTTTTT. Its protein is CASSPSHSNEKLFF.

The rearrangement joins TRBV7-2 to TRBJ2-2; D unclear. The CDR3 length is 14 residues. The V gene lost 5 bases and the J gene lost 6 bases, with 13 bases spanning the gap. The V gene's germline CDR1 is SGHTA and CDR2 FQGNSA. The CDR3 DNA follows: TGTGCCAGCAGCCTCCCGGTCCCCGCCGGGGAGCTGTTTTTT. Protein product: CASSLPVPAGELFF.

This clone was seen more than once but under ten times. This sequence joins TRBV19 and TRBJ1-4; D remains unclear. Germline CDR1 is LNHDA and CDR2 is SQIVND (reference sequence). The CDR3 sequence is 13 residues long. V was pared by 3 bases and J by 8 bases, with 10 bases between. As DNA, the CDR3 is TGTGCCAGTAGTATCCTAGGAAGGGAAAAACTGTTTTTT. Translated: CASSILGREKLFF.

This clone was recorded only once. The J gene is TRBJ1-4, the V gene TRBV7-9, with no clear D. The CDR3 spans 12 residues. Germline assignment: CDR1 SEHNR and CDR2 FQNEAQ (reference sequence). The germline V and J ends were trimmed by 5 bases and 6 bases, with 7 bases remaining between them. The CDR3 sequence: CASSPSYEKLFF. CDR3 nucleotide sequence: TGTGCCAGCAGCCCCAGTTATGAAAAACTGTTTTTT.

The chain couples TRBV5-4 to TRBJ1-1; 10 bases agree with TRBD1. Germline-derived CDR1 and CDR2 are SGHNT and YYREEE (reference sequence). After removal of 6 bases from V and 5 bases from J, the junction contained 7 bases not matched to a gene. There are 14 residues in the CDR3. The CDR3 coding sequence is TGTGCCAGCACCTTAGACAGGGGGCATACTGAAGCTTTCTTT. Encoded protein: CASTLDRGHTEAFF. The entire variable domain, with the rest obtained from reference TRBV5-4 and TRBJ1-1, is as follows: ETGVTQSPTHLIKTRGQQVTLRCSSQSGHNTVSWYQQALGQGPQFIFQYYREEENGRGNFPPRFSGLQFPNYSSELNVNALELDDSALYLCASTLDRGHTEAFFGQGTRLTVV.

In this sample, this clone turned up a few times. This chain uses TRBV19 with TRBJ2-1, with D possibly TRBD2 on 6 matching bases. CDR1 is LNHDA, CDR2 SQIVND, per germline (reference sequence). The CDR3 is 16 residues long. Trimming shortened V by 5 bases and J by 4 bases, and 18 bases separated the two germline ends. DNA for the CDR3: TGTGCCAGTAGTTTGAGGGACTCCGGACATTACAATGAGCAGTTCTTC. Translating it yields CASSLRDSGHYNEQFF.

This clone appeared a single time. CDR3 residues: CASSFSGQETQYF. For the CDR3, the DNA is TGTGCCAGCAGCTTTAGCGGGCAAGAGACCCAGTACTTC. The chain links TRBV5-4 to TRBJ2-5, with 7 bases fitting TRBD2. This CDR3 has 13 residues. J was trimmed by 2 bases and V by 2 bases; bases with no gene match: 0. The germline V gene encodes CDR1 SGHNT and CDR2 YYREEE (reference sequence). Full variable domain (outside the CDR3, taken from reference TRBV5-4 and TRBJ2-5): ETGVTQSPTHLIKTRGQQVTLRCSSQSGHNTVSWYQQALGQGPQFIFQYYREEENGRGNFPPRFSGLQFPNYSSELNVNALELDDSALYLCASSFSGQETQYFGPGTRLLVL.

The V and J genes are TRBV29-1 and TRBJ2-1; D unresolved. CDR1 is SQVTM and CDR2 is ANQGSEA in the germline V gene. CDR3 length: 14 residues. V gave up 5 bases and J gave up 3 bases, with 14 bases separating them. For the CDR3, the DNA is TGCAGCGTTTGGCCTCACCACCGCTACAATGAGCAGTTCTTC. Its translation is CSVWPHHRYNEQFF.

The V call is TRBV7-6, the J call TRBJ2-7; 7 bases line up with TRBD1. Unmatched junction bases numbered 8, after V lost 3 bases and J lost 6 bases. CDR3 length equals 14 residues. Germline CDR1 SGHVS, CDR2 FNYEAQ. CDR3 amino acids: CASSFDREYTEQYF. The CDR3 DNA reads TGTGCCAGCAGCTTCGACAGGGAGTATACCGAGCAGTACTTC.

This clone was recorded a few times. The chain is built from TRBV6-5 and TRBJ1-2; the match to TRBD1 covers 7 bases. V shed 6 bases and J 5 bases; nucleotides not matched to a gene: 9. This CDR3 comprises 14 residues. The V gene's germline CDR1 is MNHEY and CDR2 SVGAGI. The CDR3 DNA sequence: TGTGCCAGCAGGTCCACCGGGACAGCATATGGCTACACCTTC. Translation: CASRSTGTAYGYTF.

This clone was counted many times. V gene TRBV7-9 combines with J gene TRBJ1-5; D remains unclear. Trimming left V 0 bases short and J 2 bases short, with 11 bases between. The V gene's germline CDR1 is SEHNR and CDR2 FQNEAQ (reference sequence). The CDR3 covers 16 residues. The CDR3 nucleotides are TGTGCCAGCAGCTTAGCTTTCTCCGGGGGCAATCAGCCCCAGCATTTT. This codes for CASSLAFSGGNQPQHF.

The chain is built from TRBV3-1 (or the pseudogene TRBV3-2) and TRBJ2-1; TRBD1 is a possible D gene (6 bases). V was pared by 3 bases and J by 14 bases, with 17 bases between. CDR1 is LGHDT and CDR2 is YNNKEL in the germline V gene (reference sequence). The CDR3 contains 13 residues. The CDR3 nucleotides read TGTGCCAGCAGCCACCTAACCGGGACACCAAAGTTCTTC. Translated, it gives CASSHLTGTPKFF.

This chain links TRBV10-3 with TRBJ1-4; D is unclear. The CDR3 contains 16 residues. The germline V and J ends were trimmed by 2 bases and 4 bases, with 14 bases remaining between them. Germline assignment: CDR1 ENHRY and CDR2 SYGVKD. For the CDR3, the DNA is TGTGCCATCAGTGAGCAGACGGGGTTTGGTAATGAAAAACTGTTTTTT. Its protein is CAISEQTGFGNEKLFF.

V and J are TRBV6-6 and TRBJ1-1, with 12 bases identical to TRBD1. CDR1 is MNHNY and CDR2 is SVGAGI in the germline V gene (reference sequence). V was pared by 5 bases and J by 4 bases, with 8 bases of the junction left unmatched. The CDR3 runs to 16 residues. CDR3: CASSPGTGGRGTEAFF. The CDR3 DNA reads TGTGCCAGCAGTCCAGGGACAGGGGGCAGGGGCACTGAAGCTTTCTTT.